The following is a TCR beta chain sequence with its context. This clone was found a few times. The target of this receptor is not known. It has no much larger one-base neighbor in the sample; base qualities were not kept. The data originate from a study of T cells in localized non-small cell lung cancer (dated by TCRdb to the early 2020s). Turning to the overall study: The study analyzed T cell repertoires of 200 to 300 early-stage NSCLC patients, comparing tumors and uninvolved tumor-adjacent lungs. All 240 or so NSCLC patients in the cohort were treatment-naive and had localized lung tumors that were resected. The mean age of the NSCLC patients was around 67 years, with 130 or so men and over 100 women. Results and caveats for the whole study, not just this receptor: Because multi-region tumor sequencing was not performed, intratumor heterogeneity could not be ruled out. Because of the exploratory design, TCR variables were selected using unadjusted p-values without false-discovery rate correction. Higher T cell density in blood was associated with longer overall survival, whereas higher clonality in adjacent lung was associated with shorter survival. Uninvolved tumor-adjacent lung showed the highest T cell clonality, higher than tumor, which suggests more focused antigenic responses in the uninvolved tumor-adjacent lung. Of the top 100 tumor clones, a median of 57 were detected in paired uninvolved adjacent lung; under 35 were also among that lung's top 100.

At diagnosis, tumor, uninvolved tumor-adjacent lung and peripheral blood were collected and then preserved as a mix of FFPE and fresh-frozen material. For TCR repertoire profiling, blood samples were analyzed as peripheral blood mononuclear cells. From the cysteine up to the phenylalanine, the CDR3 has a length of 15 residues. Only CDR3 DNA remains: 45 bases, in frame from the first base. Relative to germline, V is 0 bases shorter and J is 8 bases shorter, with 14 bases between their ends. The germline V gene (reference sequence) sets CDR1 to GTSNPN and CDR2 to SVGIG. TCR beta CDR3 regions were sequenced from DNA using the immunoSEQ Assay. From the authors' description of their analysis: T cell density was computed as TCR beta template counts normalized to usable DNA estimated by amplifying housekeeping genes. Richness was estimated with the preseqR package, extrapolating to 400,000 templates for PBMC samples and 120,000 templates for tissue samples. Clonality was defined as one minus Pielou's evenness. Differential abundance testing on productive amino-acid clonotypes, with a minimum total count of 5 and an alpha of 0.1, was used to identify tissue-enriched TCRs. The Jaccard Index and the Morisita Overlap Index were used to measure how much the repertoires overlapped between compartments. TCR beta CDR3s were clustered by GLIPH together with public tetramer-defined viral CDR3s, and at least three viral sequences plus V-gene enrichment were required for viral motifs. The source is immuneACCESS, and TCRdb retained only in-frame sequences with V and J called. Part of the clones is not carried over; for the studies checked, unresolved V genes explain less than half of this, and the remainder is unexplained. That table furnishes V, J and clone size, whereas the DNA furnished D and trimming. Here the sample has tens of thousands of clones; roughly 85% occur a single time. In total, the top ten clones hold approximately 6.8% of the sample.

Sample: peripheral blood, taken before any cancer treatment. The receptor comes from a woman aged 40-69 years with stage I lung adenocarcinoma. The chain is assembled from TRBV30 and TRBJ1-6; the D segment cannot be called with confidence. The sequence in DNA is TGTGCCTGGAGTGTTGTGCAGGCCGGTTATTCACCCCTCCACTTT. It specifies CAWSVVQAGYSPLHF.